This TCR beta chain emerged from a study of cytomegalovirus exposure and HLA in healthy donors. In the PCR, 60 Vbeta and 13 Jbeta primers were used. Generated by immunoSEQ multiplex PCR, the TCRdb table keeps only in-frame clones and is missing some. The sample has roughly 90,000 clones; approximately 85% are singletons. Of note for this clone: Its matching antigen is unknown.

Study-wide findings and caveats: Later analysis identified a missense DCLRE1C variant that was linked to TCR beta V- and J-gene trimming.

With 9 bases clipped from V and 5 bases from J, the junction kept 11 bases outside the gene matches. CDR1 and CDR2 (germline): SGHVS, FNYEAQ. CDR3 size: 15 residues. This clonotype originated in a man aged 25-45 years in good health and CMV-seropositive. Input material: PBMCs. The J gene is TRBJ2-2, the V gene TRBV7-6; 8 nucleotides line up with TRBD1. CDR3 sequence (DNA): TGTGCCAGTAACAGAGGACAGGGAAATACCGGGGAGCTGTTTTTT. Protein product: CASNRGQGNTGELFF.